Listed below are T cell receptor beta chains from one sample, sequenced in a study of CD8 T cells in Susac syndrome. TCRdb reprocessed the immunoSEQ multiplex PCR reads via MiXCR and lists one record per CDR3 protein. Of roughly 200,000 distinct CDR3 sequences listed, 90% to 95% were seen once; the top ten hold 0.095% to 0.1%. Sample: CD4+ T cells from PBMCs. All receptors come from a human donor with Susac syndrome. The CDR3 runs from the conserved cysteine through the conserved F or W. The order of the fields is V gene, CDR3 length, J gene, D gene, clone size, CDR3 protein, CDR3 DNA. The D gene is left open where the match is weak. Size is omitted from some rows. Given values are once, few, many or a class for expanded clones.

TRBV7-3	13	TRBJ2-3	.	.	CASAYEAWDTQYF	TGTGCCAGCGCCTATGAAGCCTGGGATACGCAGTATTTT
TRBV24-1	16	TRBJ2-5	TRBD2	.	CATSDPSGSFQETQYF	TGTGCCACCAGTGATCCTAGCGGGAGTTTCCAAGAGACCCAGTACTTC
TRBV24-1	15	TRBJ2-7	.	.	CATHKPQGKGYEQYF	TGTGCCACCCACAAACCCCAAGGCAAAGGCTACGAGCAGTACTTC
TRBV27	13	TRBJ1-2	.	few	CASSLSGGNGYTF	TGTGCCAGCAGTTTATCCGGAGGGAATGGCTACACCTTC
TRBV7-2	17	TRBJ2-5	TRBD2	.	CASSLGGPGGNQETQYF	TGTGCCAGCAGCTTAGGGGGTCCGGGAGGGAACCAAGAGACCCAGTACTTC
TRBV20-1	14	TRBJ1-4	.	.	CSAGGGTTNEKLFF	TGCAGTGCAGGCGGGGGTACGACTAATGAAAAACTGTTTTTT
TRBV30	15	TRBJ2-1	.	.	CAWSIQGSSYNEQFF	TGTGCCTGGAGTATTCAGGGGTCGTCCTACAATGAGCAGTTCTTC
TRBV6-2/TRBV6-3	15	TRBJ2-1	TRBD2	.	CASSKLAGGYNEQFF	TGTGCCAGCAGTAAACTAGCGGGAGGGTACAATGAGCAGTTCTTC
TRBV5-5	16	TRBJ1-5	.	.	CASSLDSSNSNQPQHF	TGTGCCAGCAGCTTAGACAGTTCGAATAGCAATCAGCCCCAGCATTTT
TRBV14	14	TRBJ2-1	.	.	CASSQVGDWNEQFF	TGTGCCAGCAGCCAAGTAGGGGATTGGAATGAGCAGTTCTTC
TRBV6-2/TRBV6-3	13	TRBJ1-2	TRBD1	.	CAGRLDRDKGYTF	TGTGCCGGACGCCTCGACAGGGATAAAGGCTACACCTTC
TRBV9	17	TRBJ2-1	TRBD2	.	CASSVVEREATYNEQFF	TGTGCCAGCAGCGTAGTTGAGCGGGAGGCCACCTACAATGAGCAGTTCTTC
TRBV29-1	12	TRBJ1-1	TRBD1	.	CSVTGVNTEAFF	TGCAGCGTGACAGGGGTCAACACTGAAGCTTTCTTT